The 17 T cell receptor beta chains in this list originate from one sample, sequenced in a study of shared clonotypes between healthy human individuals. Generated by immunoSEQ multiplex PCR, the TCRdb table keeps only in-frame clones and is missing some. The table has 550,000 to 600,000 clones, roughly 72% seen once; the top ten hold around 12%. The specimen was PBMCs. The receptors were sampled from a middle-aged woman in good health. Some clones in this sample may be carry-over from other donors' samples.

In its sample, this clone was seen once. The J gene is TRBJ2-1, the V gene TRBV29-1; 9 bases map to TRBD2. V shed 3 bases and J 3 bases; nucleotides not matched to a gene: 6. CDR1 is SQVTM and CDR2 is ANQGSEA in the germline V gene. The CDR3 loop spans 15 amino acids. DNA of the CDR3: TGCAGCGTTGATCGGCGCGGGAGGGGCTACAATGAGCAGTTCTTC. It codes for CSVDRRGRGYNEQFF.

The chain combines TRBV30 with TRBJ1-4, with D hard to call. Germline CDR1 is GTSNPN and CDR2 is SVGIG (reference sequence). This CDR3 is built from 15 residues. The V and J ends lost 1 base and 3 bases respectively, with 12 bases between them. CDR3 amino acids: CAWSALGIANEKLFF. CDR3 coding DNA: TGTGCCTGGAGTGCTTTAGGGATCGCTAATGAAAAACTGTTTTTT.

This clone was seen just once. This rearrangement joins TRBV9 to TRBJ2-1; TRBD2 aligns across 10 bases. The CDR3 contains 15 residues. The junction had 7 bases not matched to a gene; V was cut back by 4 bases and J by 6 bases. Per germline, CDR1 SGDLS and CDR2 YYNGEE. CDR3 amino acids: CASSLTGTSVNEQFF. Written as DNA, the CDR3 is TGTGCCAGCAGCCTCACGGGGACTAGCGTCAATGAGCAGTTCTTC.

This clone has only one observation. The chain links TRBV7-8 to TRBJ2-7; TRBD1 is a possible D gene (6 bases). V shed 5 bases and J shed 2 bases, with 13 bases lying between them. The germline CDR1 and CDR2 sequences are SGHVS and FQNEAQ. The length of the CDR3 is 14 residues. CDR3 protein: CASSPWTEPYEQYF. CDR3 DNA: TGTGCCAGCAGCCCCTGGACAGAACCCTACGAGCAGTACTTC.

The chain links TRBV30 to TRBJ2-5; D is perhaps TRBD1 or TRBD2 (5 bases each). Germline lookup yields CDR1 GTSNPN and CDR2 SVGIG (reference sequence). The CDR3 length is 12 residues. V gave up 3 bases and J gave up 5 bases, with 10 bases separating them. The CDR3 DNA reads as TGTGCCTGGAGCAGGGAGTGGGAGACCCAGTACTTC. As protein: CAWSREWETQYF.

The gene calls are TRBV9 and TRBJ2-2, with 14 bases identical to TRBD2. Germline-derived CDR1 and CDR2 are SGDLS and YYNGEE. The CDR3 length is 16 residues. J was trimmed by 8 bases and V by 4 bases; bases with no gene match: 7. The CDR3 DNA sequence: TGTGCCAGCAGCAAACGGGGACTAGCGGGAGCTGGGGAGCTGTTTTTT. Its translation is CASSKRGLAGAGELFF.

The chain links TRBV28 to TRBJ2-7, with D maybe TRBD1 (6 bases). This CDR3 is 17 amino acids long. V lost 5 bases and J 9 bases, leaving 29 bases between the germline ends. Looked up from germline, CDR1 is MDHEN and CDR2 is SYDVKM. CDR3 DNA sequence: TGTGCCAGCAGTCCCTTAGCGTGGACAGCCCCCGGGTTGGGGCAGTACTTC. Its translation: CASSPLAWTAPGLGQYF.

Of note for this clone: Other DNA sequences within the sample encode an identical CDR3. J is TRBJ1-5 and V is TRBV10-3; no clear D. V was cut by 5 bases and J by 0 bases, with 8 bases left in between. This CDR3 spans 14 amino acids. Germline V gene data show CDR1 as ENHRY and CDR2 as SYGVKD. CDR3 DNA: TGTGCCATCAGTCCCCGGGATAGCAATCAGCCCCAGCATTTT. Its translation is CAISPRDSNQPQHF.

In its sample, this clone was seen once. Relative to the germline gene, one junction end is altered; a read error may explain this. The V and J genes are TRBV7-7 and TRBJ2-2; D is unresolved. The CDR3 contains 14 residues. Per germline, CDR1 SSHAT and CDR2 FNYEAQ (reference sequence). The CDR3 region has the DNA TGTGCTAGCAGCTCCCATAGAGGCACCGGGGAGCTGTTTTTT. Amino acids: CASSSHRGTGELFF.

V usage is TRBV28 and J usage is TRBJ2-7; D possibly corresponds to TRBD1 (5 bases). The CDR3 has 11 residues. Germline CDR1 reads MDHEN; CDR2 reads SYDVKM. Deletions cut 8 bases from V and 6 bases from J, with 11 bases between. In DNA form, the CDR3 reads TGTGCCAGCGGGGCGACCCTCGAGCAGTACTTC. Translation gives CASGATLEQYF.

The chain carries TRBV4-1 and TRBJ2-1, with 15 bases that match TRBD2. This CDR3 contains 18 residues. V lost 3 bases and J lost 7; bases outside the gene matches: 10. The germline gives CDR1 MGHRA, CDR2 YSYEKL. The CDR3 DNA sequence: TGCGCCAGCAGCCATCATGGGACTAGCGGGAGGACGGGGAATGAGCAGTTCTTC. Translated: CASSHHGTSGRTGNEQFF.

This clone was seen once. The chain combines TRBV7-2 with TRBJ2-3; no clear D gene. Germline V gene data show CDR1 as SGHTA and CDR2 as FQGNSA. V lost 1 base to trimming and J lost 2 bases, with 7 bases between them. This CDR3 has 14 residues. The CDR3 nucleotides read TGTGCCAGCAGCTTAGACTCTTCCACAGATACGCAGTATTTT. This encodes CASSLDSSTDTQYF.

The rearrangement joins TRBV2 to TRBJ2-2; TRBD2 matches 11 bases. Germline V lookup: CDR1 SNHLY, CDR2 FYNNEI. Trimming at V came to 5 bases and at J to 3 bases, leaving 8 bases not matched to a gene. The CDR3 extends over 17 amino acids. CDR3 bases: TGTGCCAGCAGTCAACTTAGCGGGAGGGCACACACCGGGGAGCTGTTTTTT. It is translated as CASSQLSGRAHTGELFF.

V gene TRBV5-1 combines with J gene TRBJ2-1, with 12 positions matching TRBD2. CDR3 length: 16 amino acids. V lost 3 bases and J lost 0; bases outside the gene matches: 1. CDR1 and CDR2 (germline): SGHRS, YFSETQ. CDR3 DNA: TGCGCCAGCAGCTGGGGACTAGCGGGCTCCTACAATGAGCAGTTCTTC. Protein sequence: CASSWGLAGSYNEQFF.

The V gene is TRBV11-1, the J gene TRBJ2-1; D may be TRBD2 (5 bases). Germline lookup yields CDR1 SGHAT and CDR2 FQDESV (reference sequence). V lost 5 bases to trimming and J lost 0 bases, with 11 bases between them. This CDR3 has 15 amino acids. CDR3 residues: CASSPERLSYNEQFF. The CDR3 DNA reads as TGTGCCAGCAGCCCAGAGCGGCTCTCCTACAATGAGCAGTTCTTC.

The chain has TRBV10-3 and TRBJ2-7, with TRBD1 matching over 7 bases. This CDR3 spans 15 amino acids. Germline CDR1 is ENHRY and CDR2 is SYGVKD. V was pared by 0 bases and J by 2 bases, with 4 bases of the junction left unmatched. As DNA, the CDR3 is TGTGCCATCAGTGAGTCCCGGGACAGCCCCTACGAGCAGTACTTC. Translation: CAISESRDSPYEQYF.

This rearrangement joins TRBV19 to TRBJ1-4; D possibly corresponds to TRBD1 (5 bases). Looked up from germline, CDR1 is LNHDA and CDR2 is SQIVND (reference sequence). This CDR3 is built from 14 residues. Trimming took 4 bases from V and 7 from J, leaving 13 bases between them. DNA for the CDR3: TGTGCCAGTAGTACCCCAGGGTTGGGTGAAAAACTGTTTTTT. It yields the protein CASSTPGLGEKLFF.